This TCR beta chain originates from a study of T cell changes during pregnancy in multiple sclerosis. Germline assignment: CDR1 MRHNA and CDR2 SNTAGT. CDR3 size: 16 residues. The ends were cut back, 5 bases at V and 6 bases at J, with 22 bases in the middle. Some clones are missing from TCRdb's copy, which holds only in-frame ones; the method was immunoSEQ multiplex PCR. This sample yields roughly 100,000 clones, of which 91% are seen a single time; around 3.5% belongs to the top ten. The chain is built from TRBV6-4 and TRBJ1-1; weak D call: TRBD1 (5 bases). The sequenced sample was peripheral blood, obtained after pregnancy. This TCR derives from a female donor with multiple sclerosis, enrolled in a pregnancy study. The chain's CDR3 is CASSSHPAGMIAEAFF. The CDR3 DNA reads TGTGCCAGCAGTTCTCATCCGGCAGGGATGATCGCTGAAGCTTTCTTT.